This T cell receptor (beta chain) was sequenced in a study of monozygotic twins with cystic fibrosis. Data came from immunoSEQ multiplex PCR; TCRdb stores just in-frame clones and leaves some out. The data show around 34,000 clones, 92% seen once. Trimming shortened V by 3 bases and J by 6 bases, and 12 bases separated the two germline ends. The CDR3 extends over 13 amino acids. CDR1 SGHKS and CDR2 YYEKEE come from the germline V gene (reference sequence). This sequence joins TRBV5-5 and TRBJ1-2; D remains unclear. The TCR originated in a girl aged 2-10 years with cystic fibrosis. Sequencing used blood. The CDR3 loop is CASSYTGDHGYTF. Here the CDR3 DNA reads TGTGCCAGCAGCTACACGGGAGACCATGGCTACACCTTC.